What follows describes a single TCR beta chain. Its matching antigen is unknown. Mismatch with germline at one junction end may stem from a read error. CDR3 length: 12 amino acids. Germline V gives CDR1 SNHLY, CDR2 FYNNEI. The data were taken from a study of CD8 T cells in ankylosing spondylitis. Regarding the study as a whole: It was reported that disease-linked clones were significantly enriched in matched ankylosing spondylitis synovial fluid. Relatively scarce in peripheral blood, disease-linked clones were CD8+.

TCRdb independently ran MiXCR on the 5' RACE reads; one entry per CDR3 protein. The table includes some 300,000 distinct CDR3 sequences, less than 25% detected once. Source material: blood, either unsorted or a sorted T cell fraction (not recorded which). The chain couples TRBV2 to TRBJ2-6, with D uncertain. The TCR sequence derives from a female donor with ankylosing spondylitis or in good health (not recorded which). The CDR3 region is CASSDGDNVLTF. Written as DNA, the CDR3 is TGTGCCAGCAGTGATGGGGACAACGTCCTGACTTTC. Supplemented by reference TRBV2 and TRBJ2-6, the full variable domain reads EPEVTQTPSHQVTQMGQEVILRCVPISNHLYFYWYRQILGQKVEFLVSFYNNEISEKSEIFDDQFSVERPDGSNFTLKIRSTKLEDSAMYFCASSDGDNVLTFGAGSRLTVL.